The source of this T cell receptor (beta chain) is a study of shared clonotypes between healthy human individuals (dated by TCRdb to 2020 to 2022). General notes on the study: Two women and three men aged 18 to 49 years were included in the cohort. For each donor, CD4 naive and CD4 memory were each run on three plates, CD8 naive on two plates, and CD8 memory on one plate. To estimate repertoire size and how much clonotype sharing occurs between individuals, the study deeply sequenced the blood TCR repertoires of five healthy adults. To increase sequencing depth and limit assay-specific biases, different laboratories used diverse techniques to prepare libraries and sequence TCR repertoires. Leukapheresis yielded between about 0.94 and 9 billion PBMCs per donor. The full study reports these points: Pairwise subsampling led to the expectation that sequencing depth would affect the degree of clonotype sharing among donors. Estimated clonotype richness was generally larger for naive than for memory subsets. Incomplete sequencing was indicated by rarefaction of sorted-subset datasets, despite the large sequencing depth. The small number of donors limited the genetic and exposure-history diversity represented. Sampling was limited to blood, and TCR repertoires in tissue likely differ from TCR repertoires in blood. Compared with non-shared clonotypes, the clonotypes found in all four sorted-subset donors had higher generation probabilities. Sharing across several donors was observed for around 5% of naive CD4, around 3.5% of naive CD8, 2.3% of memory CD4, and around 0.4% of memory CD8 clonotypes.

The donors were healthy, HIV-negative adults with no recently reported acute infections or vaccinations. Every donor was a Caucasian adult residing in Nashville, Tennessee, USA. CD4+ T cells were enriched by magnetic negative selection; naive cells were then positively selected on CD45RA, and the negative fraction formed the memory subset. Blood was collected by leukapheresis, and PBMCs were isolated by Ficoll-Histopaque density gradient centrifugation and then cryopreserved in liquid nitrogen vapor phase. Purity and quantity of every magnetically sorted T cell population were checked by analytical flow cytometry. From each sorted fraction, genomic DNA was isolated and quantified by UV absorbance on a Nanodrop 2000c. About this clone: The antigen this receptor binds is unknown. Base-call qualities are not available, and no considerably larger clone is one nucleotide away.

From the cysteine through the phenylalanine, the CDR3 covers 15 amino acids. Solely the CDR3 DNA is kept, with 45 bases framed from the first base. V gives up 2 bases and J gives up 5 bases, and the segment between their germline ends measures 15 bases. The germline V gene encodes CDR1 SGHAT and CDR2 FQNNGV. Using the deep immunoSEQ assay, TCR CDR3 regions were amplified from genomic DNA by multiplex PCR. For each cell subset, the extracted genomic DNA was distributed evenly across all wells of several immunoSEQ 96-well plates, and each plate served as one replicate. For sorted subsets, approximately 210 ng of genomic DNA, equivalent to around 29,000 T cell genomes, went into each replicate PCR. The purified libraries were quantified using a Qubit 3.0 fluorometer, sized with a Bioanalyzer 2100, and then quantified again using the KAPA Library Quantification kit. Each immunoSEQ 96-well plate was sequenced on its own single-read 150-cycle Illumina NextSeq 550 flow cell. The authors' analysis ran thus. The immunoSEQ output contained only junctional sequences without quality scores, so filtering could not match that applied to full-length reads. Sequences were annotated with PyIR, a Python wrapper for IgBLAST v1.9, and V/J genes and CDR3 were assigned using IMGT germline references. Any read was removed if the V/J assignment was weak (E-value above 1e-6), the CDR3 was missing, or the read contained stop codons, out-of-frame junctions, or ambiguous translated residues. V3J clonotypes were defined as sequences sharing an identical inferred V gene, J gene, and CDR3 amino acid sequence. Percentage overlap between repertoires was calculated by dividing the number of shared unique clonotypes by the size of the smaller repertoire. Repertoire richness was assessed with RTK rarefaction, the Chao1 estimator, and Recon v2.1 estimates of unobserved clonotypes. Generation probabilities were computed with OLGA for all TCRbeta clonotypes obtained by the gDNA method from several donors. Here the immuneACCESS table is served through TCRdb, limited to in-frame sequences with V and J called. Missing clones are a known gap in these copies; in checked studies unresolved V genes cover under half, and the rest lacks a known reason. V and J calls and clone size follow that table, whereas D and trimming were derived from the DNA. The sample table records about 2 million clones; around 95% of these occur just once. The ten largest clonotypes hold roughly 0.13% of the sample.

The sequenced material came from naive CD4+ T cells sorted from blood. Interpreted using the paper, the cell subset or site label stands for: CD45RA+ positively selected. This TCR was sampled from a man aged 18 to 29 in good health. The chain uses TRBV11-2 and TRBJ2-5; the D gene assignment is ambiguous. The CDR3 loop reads CASSLSADLRETQYF. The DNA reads TGTGCCAGCAGCTTATCGGCGGATTTGAGGGAGACCCAGTACTTC.